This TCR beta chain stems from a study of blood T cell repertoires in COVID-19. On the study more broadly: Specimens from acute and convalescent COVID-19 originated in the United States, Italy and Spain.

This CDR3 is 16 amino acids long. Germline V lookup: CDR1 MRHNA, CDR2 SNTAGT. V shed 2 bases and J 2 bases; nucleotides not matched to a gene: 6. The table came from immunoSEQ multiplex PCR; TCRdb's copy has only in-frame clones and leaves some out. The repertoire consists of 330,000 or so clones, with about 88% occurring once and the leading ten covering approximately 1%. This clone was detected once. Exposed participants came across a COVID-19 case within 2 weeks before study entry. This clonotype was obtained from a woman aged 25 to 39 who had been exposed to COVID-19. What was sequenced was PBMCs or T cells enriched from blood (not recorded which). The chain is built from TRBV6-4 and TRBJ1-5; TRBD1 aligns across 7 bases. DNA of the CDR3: TGTGCCAGCAGTGACGTCGACAGGGATCGCAATCAGCCCCAGCATTTT. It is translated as CASSDVDRDRNQPQHF.